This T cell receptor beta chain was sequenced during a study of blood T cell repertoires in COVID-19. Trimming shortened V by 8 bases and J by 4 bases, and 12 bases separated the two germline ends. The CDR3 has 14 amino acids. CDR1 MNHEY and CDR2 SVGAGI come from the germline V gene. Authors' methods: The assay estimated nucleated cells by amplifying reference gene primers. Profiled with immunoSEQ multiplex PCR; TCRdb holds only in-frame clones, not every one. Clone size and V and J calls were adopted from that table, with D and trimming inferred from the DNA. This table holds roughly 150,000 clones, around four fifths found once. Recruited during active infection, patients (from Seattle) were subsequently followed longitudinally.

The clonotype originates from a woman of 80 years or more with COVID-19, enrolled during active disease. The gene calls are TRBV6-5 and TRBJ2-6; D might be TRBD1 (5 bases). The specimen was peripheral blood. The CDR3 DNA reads TGTGCCAGCGGAACAGGTTCCGGGGCCAACGTCCTGACTTTC. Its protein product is CASGTGSGANVLTF.